The 14 T cell receptor beta chains below all came from one sample that was sequenced in a study of shared clonotypes between healthy human individuals. Sequenced by immunoSEQ multiplex PCR; TCRdb stores in-frame clones only, minus some. The sample yields millions of clones, around nine tenths seen once. The sequenced material came from naive CD4+ T cells sorted from blood. Subset indicated: CD45RA+ positively selected. These receptors were taken from a man aged 18 to 29 in good health.

This clone has only one observation. The chain's CDR3 is CASRPFSGAETQYF. CDR3 coding DNA: TGTGCCAGCAGACCCTTTAGCGGGGCGGAGACCCAGTACTTC. The chain uses TRBV6-5 and TRBJ2-5, with 8 bases that match TRBD2. The J segment lost 5 bases and the V segment lost 6 bases, leaving 8 bases of the junction unmatched. The CDR3 length is 14 residues. Germline V lookup: CDR1 MNHEY, CDR2 SVGAGI.

The chain has TRBV15 and TRBJ1-4; 7 bases line up with TRBD1. V lost 1 base, J lost 0 bases, and 11 bases stayed unmatched. The CDR3 is made up of 19 amino acids. Per germline, CDR1 LNHNV and CDR2 YYDKDF (reference sequence). This CDR3 reads CATSRGQGTTVATNEKLFF. In DNA, the CDR3 is TGTGCCACCAGCAGAGGACAGGGAACAACTGTAGCAACTAATGAAAAACTGTTTTTT.

This sequence joins TRBV7-2 and TRBJ1-1, with D perhaps TRBD1 (6 bases). The CDR3 contains 17 residues. Germline-derived CDR1 and CDR2 are SGHTA and FQGNSA. V dropped 3 bases and J dropped 0 bases, with 17 bases sitting between them. In DNA form, the CDR3 reads TGTGCCAGCAGCTTTATCCCTACAGGGCCTATGAACACTGAAGCTTTCTTT. Its translation: CASSFIPTGPMNTEAFF.

The rearrangement joins TRBV10-1 to TRBJ1-6; D gene ambiguous. There are 14 residues in the CDR3. Trimming removed 4 bases at V and 6 bases at J, with 10 bases between. Germline values: CDR1 WNHNN, CDR2 SYGVQD (reference sequence). Here the CDR3 DNA reads TGCGCCAGCAGTGGGGGAATGCCTAATTCACCCCTCCACTTT. It yields the protein CASSGGMPNSPLHF.

CDR3 amino acids: CASSFPDLQETQYF. In DNA, the CDR3 is TGCGCCAGCAGCTTTCCGGACCTCCAAGAGACCCAGTACTTC. The chain joins TRBV5-1 to TRBJ2-5; D ambiguous. The CDR3 runs to 14 residues. Germline assignment: CDR1 SGHRS and CDR2 YFSETQ. V lost 2 bases, J lost 1 base, and 9 bases lay in between.

The rearrangement joins TRBV15 to TRBJ2-1; D gene ambiguous. Germline CDR1 is LNHNV and CDR2 is YYDKDF (reference sequence). V lost 5 bases and J lost 4, with 15 bases in between. CDR3 size: 15 residues. CDR3 nucleotides: TGTGCCACCAGCCCGTCGGCGGAGATGTACAATGAGCAGTTCTTC. This encodes CATSPSAEMYNEQFF.

The gene calls are TRBV7-9 and TRBJ2-1, with D perhaps being TRBD1 or TRBD2 (5 bases each). The CDR3 length is 15 residues. Trimming left V 4 bases short and J 4 bases short, with 14 bases between. Germline V gives CDR1 SEHNR, CDR2 FQNEAQ (reference sequence). CDR3 region: CASSSYRDGYNEQFF. The CDR3 DNA is TGTGCCAGCAGCTCATACCGGGACGGGTACAATGAGCAGTTCTTC.

In its sample, this clone was seen once. The V call is TRBV11-2, the J call TRBJ2-3; no reliable D call. V lost 2 bases and J 7 bases, leaving 4 bases between the germline ends. Germline assignment: CDR1 SGHAT and CDR2 FQNNGV. The CDR3 length is 11 residues. CDR3 sequence: CASSLIYTQYF. CDR3 nucleotide sequence: TGTGCCAGCAGCTTAATATATACGCAGTATTTT.

This chain's CDR3 is CASSSSGGGGTEAFF. DNA for the CDR3: TGTGCCAGCAGCTCAAGCGGGGGCGGTGGAACTGAAGCTTTCTTT. J is TRBJ1-1 and V is TRBV7-2; D is perhaps TRBD1 (6 bases). This CDR3 region has 15 residues. V was shortened by 4 bases and J by 5 bases, with 17 bases between the two germline ends. Germline assignment: CDR1 SGHTA and CDR2 FQGNSA.

The chain recombines TRBV6-6 with TRBJ1-3; D is unresolved. Trimming stripped 6 bases from V and 0 bases from J, with 12 bases between. Germline-derived CDR1 and CDR2 are MNHNY and SVGAGI (reference sequence). The CDR3 runs 15 residues. CDR3 bases: TGTGCCAGCAGCCCCCGGGCCAGCTCTGGAAACACCATATATTTT. This encodes CASSPRASSGNTIYF.

For this clone: This CDR3 is also generated by other DNA sequences in the sample. V and J are TRBV6-4 and TRBJ2-2; 8 nucleotides match TRBD1. The CDR3 has 15 amino acids. The junction had 3 bases not matched to a gene; V was cut back by 5 bases and J by 1 base. Germline CDR1 and CDR2: MRHNA and SNTAGT. CDR3 sequence (DNA): TGTGCCAGCAGTCCCGGGACAGGGAACACCGGGGAGCTGTTTTTT. Translating it yields CASSPGTGNTGELFF.

V gene TRBV6-6 combines with J gene TRBJ1-5; D remains unclear. This CDR3 is built from 15 residues. Germline V CDR1 and CDR2: MNHNY, SVGAGI (reference sequence). V was cut by 7 bases and J by 2 bases, with 15 bases left in between. CDR3 sequence (DNA): TGTGCCAGCACCGAACCCGAGAGAGGCAATCAGCCCCAGCATTTT. It is translated as CASTEPERGNQPQHF.

V and J are TRBV18 and TRBJ1-2, with D hard to call. Germline V gene lookup returns CDR1 KGHSH and CDR2 LQKENI. CDR3 length: 15 amino acids. With 1 base removed from V and 3 bases from J, the gap between germline ends came to 12 bases. CDR3 nucleotide sequence: TGTGCCAGCTCACCACTCCAGGAGGTTGACTATGGCTACACCTTC. Translating it yields CASSPLQEVDYGYTF.

This clone was seen only once. The sample contains more than one DNA sequence encoding this CDR3. The chain joins TRBV19 to TRBJ1-1, with TRBD1 matching over 9 bases. Losses at the gene ends were 7 bases for V and 1 base for J; bases not matched to a gene: 1. Per the germline V gene, CDR1 is LNHDA and CDR2 is SQIVND (reference sequence). This CDR3 is 13 amino acids long. The CDR3 region has the DNA TGTGCCAGTAAGGACAGGGGGAACACTGAAGCTTTCTTT. Its translation is CASKDRGNTEAFF. The entire variable domain, with the rest obtained from reference TRBV19 and TRBJ1-1, is as follows: DGGITQSPKYLFRKEGQNVTLSCEQNLNHDAMYWYRQDPGQGLRLIYYSQIVNDFQKGDIAEGYSVSREKKESFPLTVTSAQKNPTAFYLCASKDRGNTEAFFGQGTRLTVV.